The sample holds a few counts of the clone carrying this T cell receptor beta chain. In germline, CDR1 is MNHEY, CDR2 SVGEGT. This CDR3 spans 19 amino acids. Trimming removed 2 bases at V and 1 base at J, with 21 bases between. The sample originates from a study of T cell repertoires in cytomegalovirus infection. TCRdb re-called the reads through MiXCR, storing one row per CDR3 protein. This sample carries hundreds of thousands of distinct CDR3 sequences, 24% of them seen once, and the ten largest clones take approximately 8.2%. Source material: CD8+ T cells from PBMCs. The chain links TRBV6-2 or TRBV6-3 to TRBJ1-5, with a weak D call TRBD1 (5 bases). The source of this sequence is a human donor in good health (CMV status not recorded). Some clones in this sample may be carry-over from other donors' samples. Written as DNA, the CDR3 is TGTGCCAGCAGTTACCTTATCGGGGACCACATAACAAGCAATCAGCCCCAGCATTTT. Its protein is CASSYLIGDHITSNQPQHF.